These 17 T cell receptor beta chains came from one sample sequenced in a study of blood T cell repertoires in COVID-19. TCRdb's table, derived via immunoSEQ multiplex PCR, lists solely in-frame clones and lacks some. The sample records 200,000 to 300,000 clones, around nine tenths being singletons. Source material: peripheral blood. Receptors were obtained from a woman in her 70s with active or convalescent COVID-19.

This clone was seen only once. The rearrangement joins TRBV7-2 to TRBJ1-1; D perhaps matches TRBD1 (5 bases). CDR1 and CDR2 from the germline V gene are SGHTA and FQGNSA. Between the trimmed V and J ends, which lost 1 base and 3 bases, there was a span of 12 bases. CDR3 length: 15 residues. The CDR3 DNA follows: TGTGCCAGCAGCTTAGATGGGGGGGTTGACACTGAAGCTTTCTTT. Its protein product is CASSLDGGVDTEAFF.

V and J are TRBV7-9 and TRBJ2-7; D is perhaps TRBD1 (5 bases). The V end was cut by 5 bases, the J end by 4 bases, with 9 bases between. The CDR3 has 12 amino acids. Germline values: CDR1 SEHNR, CDR2 FQNEAQ (reference sequence). CDR3 nucleotides: TGTGCCAGCAGCCCAGGGTATTACGAGCAGTACTTC. Residues: CASSPGYYEQYF. Based on the CDR3 plus reference TRBV7-9 and TRBJ2-7, the full variable domain is DTGVSQNPRHKITKRGQNVTFRCDPISEHNRLYWYRQTLGQGPEFLTYFQNEAQLEKSRLLSDRFSAERPKGSFSTLEIQRTEQGDSAMYLCASSPGYYEQYFGPGTRLTVT.

The genes are TRBV7-9 and TRBJ1-4; D unclear. Germline values: CDR1 SEHNR, CDR2 FQNEAQ (reference sequence). V lost 5 bases, J lost 3 bases, and 10 bases lay in between. The CDR3 loop spans 14 amino acids. CDR3 nucleotide sequence: TGTGCCAGCAGCCCGCCGGTCCCTAATGAAAAACTGTTTTTT. As protein: CASSPPVPNEKLFF. The variable domain in full, completed from reference TRBV7-9 and TRBJ1-4, reads DTGVSQNPRHKITKRGQNVTFRCDPISEHNRLYWYRQTLGQGPEFLTYFQNEAQLEKSRLLSDRFSAERPKGSFSTLEIQRTEQGDSAMYLCASSPPVPNEKLFFGSGTQLSVL.

This chain connects TRBV18 to TRBJ1-1; 9 bases match TRBD1. The V gene's germline CDR1 is KGHSH and CDR2 LQKENI. Trimming took 5 bases from V and 4 from J; bases not matched to a gene: 5. The CDR3 is 14 amino acids. The chain's CDR3 is CASSGQGSGTEAFF. CDR3 nucleotide sequence: TGTGCCAGCTCAGGACAGGGGTCCGGCACTGAAGCTTTCTTT.

The chain uses TRBV9 and TRBJ2-1; the D gene is possibly TRBD2 (6 bases). Trimming left V 3 bases short and J 2 bases short, with 12 bases between. Germline CDR1 and CDR2: SGDLS and YYNGEE. The CDR3 loop spans 15 amino acids. CDR3 sequence (DNA): TGTGCCAGCAGCGCAGGGAGGCTGACCTACAATGAGCAGTTCTTC. It encodes CASSAGRLTYNEQFF.

V and J are TRBV6-5 and TRBJ2-3; 8 bases are a match to TRBD2. Germline values: CDR1 MNHEY, CDR2 SVGAGI. The CDR3 runs to 15 residues. J lost 2 bases, V lost 5 bases, and 6 bases had no gene match. CDR3 protein: CASSLSGAYTDTQYF. The CDR3 bases are TGTGCCAGCAGTCTTAGCGGGGCCTACACAGATACGCAGTATTTT.

This clone was found a few times. This chain links TRBV10-2 with TRBJ2-6; D call uncertain. The CDR3 sequence is 15 residues long. Trimming took off 2 bases at V and 1 base at J, with 6 bases between the two ends. Germline CDR1 is WSHSY and CDR2 is SAAADI. The CDR3, as DNA: TGCGCCAGCAGTGAGCTCCGTTCTGGGGCCAACGTCCTGACTTTC. Translation: CASSELRSGANVLTF.

V usage is TRBV11-3 and J usage is TRBJ1-2; 8 nucleotides agree with TRBD1. Germline V gives CDR1 SGHNT, CDR2 YENEEA. The V segment lost 5 bases and the J segment 8 bases; nucleotides outside the gene matches: 4. The CDR3 contains 12 residues. CDR3 sequence: CASSPRQGGYTF. The CDR3 DNA is TGTGCCAGCAGCCCCCGACAGGGGGGCTACACCTTC.

The sample holds one count of this clone. This chain connects TRBV4-3 to TRBJ1-4, with 9 bases aligning to TRBD1. The CDR3 spans 15 residues. Per the germline V gene, CDR1 is LGHNA and CDR2 is YSLEER. V was pared by 4 bases and J by 7 bases, with 7 bases of the junction left unmatched. The CDR3, as DNA: TGCGCCAGCAGCCCTGGACAGGGGTTACGTGAAAAACTGTTTTTT. Translated, it gives CASSPGQGLREKLFF.

V gene TRBV9 combines with J gene TRBJ1-1, with unresolved D. Germline V gives CDR1 SGDLS, CDR2 YYNGEE. There are 11 residues in the CDR3. Trimming pared 2 bases from V and 6 bases from J, leaving 5 bases between. DNA of the CDR3: TGTGCCAGCAGCGTCGGGGCTGAAGCTTTCTTT. Translated: CASSVGAEAFF. The full variable domain, with the rest looked up from reference TRBV9 and TRBJ1-1, is DSGVTQTPKHLITATGQRVTLRCSPRSGDLSVYWYQQSLDQGLQFLIQYYNGEERAKGNILERFSAQQFPDLHSELNLSSLELGDSALYFCASSVGAEAFFGQGTRLTVV.

This clone was seen once. The CDR3 sequence: CASSPGDSGANVLTF. Written as DNA, the CDR3 is TGTGCCAGCAGCCCAGGGGACTCTGGGGCCAACGTCCTGACTTTC. The chain has TRBV5-4 and TRBJ2-6; a weak D match, TRBD1 (6 bases). The V end was cut by 4 bases, the J end by 0 bases, with 8 bases between. The CDR3 sequence is 15 residues long. Germline V lookup: CDR1 SGHNT, CDR2 YYREEE (reference sequence).

This clone was counted once. The chain employs TRBV4-3 and TRBJ1-1; D is possibly TRBD1 (6 bases). The CDR3 is 16 amino acids. Germline CDR1 is LGHNA and CDR2 is YSLEER. The germline V and J ends were trimmed by 0 bases and 4 bases, with 15 bases remaining between them. The CDR3 is CASSQEVQGLLTEAFF. CDR3 sequence (DNA): TGCGCCAGCAGCCAAGAGGTCCAGGGGCTACTCACTGAAGCTTTCTTT.

This rearrangement joins TRBV4-1 to TRBJ1-6, with 11 positions matching TRBD1. In germline, CDR1 is MGHRA, CDR2 YSYEKL. CDR3 length equals 17 residues. Trimming removed 4 bases from V and 3 bases from J; junction bases left unmatched: 5. In nucleotides, the CDR3 is TGCGCCAGCAGCCGGGAAGGGACAGGGGGCTATAATTCACCCCTCCACTTT. Protein product: CASSREGTGGYNSPLHF.

The V gene is TRBV4-1, the J gene TRBJ2-5, with D possibly TRBD1 on 6 matching bases. The germline V gene has CDR1 MGHRA and CDR2 YSYEKL. There are 16 residues in the CDR3. V was clipped by 1 base and J by 1 base, with 13 bases between them. The CDR3 loop reads CASSQAPGAPQETQYF. CDR3 DNA sequence: TGCGCCAGCAGCCAAGCTCCAGGGGCCCCCCAAGAGACCCAGTACTTC.

V and J are TRBV5-1 and TRBJ1-2; D is perhaps TRBD1 (5 bases). From germline, CDR1 is SGHRS and CDR2 YFSETQ. Trimming removed 4 bases at V and 3 bases at J, with 16 bases between. This CDR3 is 15 amino acids long. In DNA, the CDR3 is TGCGCCAGCAGCGCTGGTGGGGGGAATCACTATGGCTACACCTTC. Residues: CASSAGGGNHYGYTF.

This sequence joins TRBV6-5 and TRBJ1-6; D might be TRBD1 (5 bases). Trimming cost V 2 bases and J 0 bases, with 8 bases left between them. Germline V lookup: CDR1 MNHEY, CDR2 SVGAGI. CDR3 length equals 16 residues. In DNA, the CDR3 is TGTGCCAGCAGTTACCAGGGAAGCTCCTATAATTCACCCCTCCACTTT. It translates to CASSYQGSSYNSPLHF.

The chain couples TRBV12-3 or TRBV12-4 to TRBJ1-4, with 7 bases fitting TRBD1. This CDR3 is built from 13 residues. V lost 7 bases and J lost 14; bases outside the gene matches: 13. The CDR3 loop is CASTQEGQRTLFF. CDR3 bases: TGTGCCAGCACCCAAGAGGGACAGCGGACGCTGTTTTTT.